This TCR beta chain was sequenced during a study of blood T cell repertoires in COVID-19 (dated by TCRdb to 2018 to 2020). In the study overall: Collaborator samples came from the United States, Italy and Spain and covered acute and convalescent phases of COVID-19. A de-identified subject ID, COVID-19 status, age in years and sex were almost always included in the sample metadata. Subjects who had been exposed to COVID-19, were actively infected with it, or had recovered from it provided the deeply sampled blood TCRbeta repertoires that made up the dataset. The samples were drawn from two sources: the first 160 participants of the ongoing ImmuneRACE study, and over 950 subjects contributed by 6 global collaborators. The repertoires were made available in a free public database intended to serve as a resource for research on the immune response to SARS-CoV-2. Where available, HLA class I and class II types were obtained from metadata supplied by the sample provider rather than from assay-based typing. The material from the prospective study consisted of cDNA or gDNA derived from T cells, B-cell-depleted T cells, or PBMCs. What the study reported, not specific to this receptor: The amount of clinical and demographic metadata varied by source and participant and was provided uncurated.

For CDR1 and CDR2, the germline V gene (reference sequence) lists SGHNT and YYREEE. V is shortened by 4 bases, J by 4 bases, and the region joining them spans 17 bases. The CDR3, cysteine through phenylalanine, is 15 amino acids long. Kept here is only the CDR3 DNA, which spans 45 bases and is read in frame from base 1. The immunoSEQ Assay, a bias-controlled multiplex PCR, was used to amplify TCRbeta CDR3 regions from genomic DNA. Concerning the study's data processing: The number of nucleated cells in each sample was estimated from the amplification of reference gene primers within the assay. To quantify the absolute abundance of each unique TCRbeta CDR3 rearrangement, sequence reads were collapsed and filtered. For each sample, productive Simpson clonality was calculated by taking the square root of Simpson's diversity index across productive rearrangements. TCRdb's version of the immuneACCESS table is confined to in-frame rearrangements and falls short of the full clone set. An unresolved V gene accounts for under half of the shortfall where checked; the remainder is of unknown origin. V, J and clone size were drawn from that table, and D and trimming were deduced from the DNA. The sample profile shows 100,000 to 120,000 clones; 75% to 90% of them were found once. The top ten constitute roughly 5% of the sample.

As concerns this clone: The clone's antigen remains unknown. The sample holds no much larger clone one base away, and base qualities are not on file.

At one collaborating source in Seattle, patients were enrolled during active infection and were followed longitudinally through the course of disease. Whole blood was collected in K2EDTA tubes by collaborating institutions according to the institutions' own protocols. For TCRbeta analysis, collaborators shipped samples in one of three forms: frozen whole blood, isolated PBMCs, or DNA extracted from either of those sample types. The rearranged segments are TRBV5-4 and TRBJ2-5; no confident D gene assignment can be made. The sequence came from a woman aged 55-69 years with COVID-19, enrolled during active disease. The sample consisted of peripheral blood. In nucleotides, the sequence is TGTGCCAGCAGCCGTACGTCGGTAATGAGAGAGACCCAGTACTTC. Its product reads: CASSRTSVMRETQYF.